The subject of this entry is one TCR beta chain. These data originate in a study of CD8 T cells in Susac syndrome. There are 12 residues in the CDR3. Germline V gives CDR1 LGHDT, CDR2 YNNKEL (reference sequence). The V end was cut by 1 base, the J end by 10 bases, with 10 bases between. CD8+ and CD4+ T cells from blood underwent TCR beta sequencing. About 0.5 to 1 ug RNA was reverse transcribed with random hexamers. An immunoSEQ multiplex PCR generated amplified TCR beta CDR3 products spanning 54 Vbeta and 13 Jbeta. TCRdb itself ran the immunoSEQ multiplex PCR reads through MiXCR, one entry per CDR3 protein. The sample includes 300,000 or so distinct CDR3 sequences, 92% of them seen just once.

The clonotype was recovered from a human donor with multiple sclerosis. V usage is TRBV3-1 and J usage is TRBJ1-2; D may be TRBD1 (6 bases). The sequencing sample was made of CD4+ T cells from PBMCs. The CDR3 coding sequence is TGTGCCAGCAGCCAAGTTGGGGGGCTCTACACCTTC. Translated: CASSQVGGLYTF. Supplemented by reference TRBV3-1 and TRBJ1-2, the full variable domain reads DTAVSQTPKYLVTQMGNDKSIKCEQNLGHDTMYWYKQDSKKFLKIMFSYNNKELIINETVPNRFSPKSPDKAHLNLHINSLELGDSAVYFCASSQVGGLYTFGSGTRLTVV.